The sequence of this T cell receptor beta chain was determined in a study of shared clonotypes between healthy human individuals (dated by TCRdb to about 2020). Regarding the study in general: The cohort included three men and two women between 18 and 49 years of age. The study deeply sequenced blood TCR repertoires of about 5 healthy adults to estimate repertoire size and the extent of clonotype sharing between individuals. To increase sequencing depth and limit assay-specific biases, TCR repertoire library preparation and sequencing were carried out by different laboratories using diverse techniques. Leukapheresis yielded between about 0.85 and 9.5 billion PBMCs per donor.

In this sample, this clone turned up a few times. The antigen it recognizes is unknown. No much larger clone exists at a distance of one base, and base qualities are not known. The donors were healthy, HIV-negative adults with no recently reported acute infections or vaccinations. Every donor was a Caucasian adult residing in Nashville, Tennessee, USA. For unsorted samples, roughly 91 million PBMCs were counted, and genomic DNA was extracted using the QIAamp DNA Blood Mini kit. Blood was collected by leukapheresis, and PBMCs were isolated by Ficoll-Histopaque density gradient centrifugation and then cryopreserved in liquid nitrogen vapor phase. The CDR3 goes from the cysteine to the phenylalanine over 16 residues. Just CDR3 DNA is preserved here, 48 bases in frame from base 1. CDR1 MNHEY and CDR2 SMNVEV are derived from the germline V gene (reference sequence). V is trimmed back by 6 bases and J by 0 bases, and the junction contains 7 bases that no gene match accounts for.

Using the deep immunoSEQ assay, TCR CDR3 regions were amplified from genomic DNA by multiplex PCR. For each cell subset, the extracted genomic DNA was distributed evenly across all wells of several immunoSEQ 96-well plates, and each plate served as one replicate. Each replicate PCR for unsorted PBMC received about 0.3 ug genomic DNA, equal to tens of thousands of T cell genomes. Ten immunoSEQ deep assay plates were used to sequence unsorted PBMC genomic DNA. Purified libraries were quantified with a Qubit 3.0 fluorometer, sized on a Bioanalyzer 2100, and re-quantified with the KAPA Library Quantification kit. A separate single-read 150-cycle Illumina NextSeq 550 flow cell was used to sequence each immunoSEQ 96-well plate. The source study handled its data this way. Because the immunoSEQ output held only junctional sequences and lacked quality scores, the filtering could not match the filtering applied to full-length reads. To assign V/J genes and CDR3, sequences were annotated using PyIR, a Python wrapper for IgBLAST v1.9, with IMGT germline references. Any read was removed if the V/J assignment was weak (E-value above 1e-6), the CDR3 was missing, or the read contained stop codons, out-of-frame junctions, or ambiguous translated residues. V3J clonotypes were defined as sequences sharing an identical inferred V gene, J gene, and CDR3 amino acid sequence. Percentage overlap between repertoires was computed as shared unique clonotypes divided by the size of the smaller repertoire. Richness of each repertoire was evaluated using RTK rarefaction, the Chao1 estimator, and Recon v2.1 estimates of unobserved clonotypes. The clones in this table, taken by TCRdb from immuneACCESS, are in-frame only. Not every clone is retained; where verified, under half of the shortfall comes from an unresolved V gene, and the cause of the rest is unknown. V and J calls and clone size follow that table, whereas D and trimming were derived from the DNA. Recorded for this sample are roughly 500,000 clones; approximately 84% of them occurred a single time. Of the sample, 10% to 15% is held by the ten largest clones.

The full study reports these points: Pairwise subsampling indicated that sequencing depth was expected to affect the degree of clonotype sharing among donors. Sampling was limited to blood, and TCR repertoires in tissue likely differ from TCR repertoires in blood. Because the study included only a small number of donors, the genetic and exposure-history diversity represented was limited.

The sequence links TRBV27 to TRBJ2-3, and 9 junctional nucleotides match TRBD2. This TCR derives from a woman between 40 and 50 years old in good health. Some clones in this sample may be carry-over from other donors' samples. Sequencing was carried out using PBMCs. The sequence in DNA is TGTGCCAGCAGCCCGGGGGCGGGAGGGAGCACAGATACGCAGTATTTT. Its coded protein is CASSPGAGGSTDTQYF.